This T cell receptor (beta chain) was sequenced in a study of blood T cell repertoires in COVID-19. In the original processing: Reference gene primer amplification gave nucleated cell count estimates. This table comes from immunoSEQ multiplex PCR, and its TCRdb copy is limited to in-frame clones, with some not included. The DNA gave D and trimming, while V, J and clone size come from that table. The sample shows about 210,000 clones, roughly 90% of them seen only once. V shed 2 bases and J shed 4 bases, with 11 bases lying between them. In germline, CDR1 is SSHAT, CDR2 FNYEAQ (reference sequence). The CDR3 extends over 15 amino acids.

The clonotype was recovered from a woman aged 35 to 49 with acute or convalescent COVID-19. Sequenced: peripheral blood. V is TRBV7-7 and J is TRBJ2-2; perhaps TRBD2 as D (6 bases). CDR3 sequence: CASSLRLGSTGELFF. CDR3 DNA sequence: TGTGCCAGCAGCTTAAGACTAGGGAGCACCGGGGAGCTGTTTTTT.